The clone carrying this TCR beta chain occurred a few times. Antigen: not known. This sample was taken from a study of glioma-infiltrating T cells. Amplification of TCR alpha and beta CDR3 regions from RNA used iRepertoire nested multiplex PCR. For one-step reverse transcription and amplification, about 90-400 ng of tissue mRNA or PBMC total RNA was used. TCRdb re-called the multiplex PCR reads with MiXCR, one entry per CDR3 protein. The profile covers fewer than 200,000 distinct CDR3 sequences, with more than 25% appearing a single time and 20% to 25% taken by the ten largest. Broader study findings: Tissue and blood shared very few CDR3 sequences. Tissue-blood divergence was below expectation in non-neoplastic patients, above in gliomas.

V was clipped by 5 bases and J by 6 bases; unmatched bases: 2. The length of the CDR3 is 13 residues. Germline CDR1 reads LNHDA; CDR2 reads SQIVND (reference sequence). Sequencing was done on a sample of glioma tissue, nonneoplastic brain tissue, or PBMCs (not recorded which). The source of this sequence is a human donor with low-grade glioma or glioblastoma, undergoing nonglioma brain surgery, or in good health (not recorded which). The rearrangement joins TRBV19 to TRBJ2-1; 9 nucleotides line up with TRBD2. CDR3 nucleotides: TGTGCCAGTAGTGGGGGACTAGCCAATGAGCAGTTCTTC. This codes for CASSGGLANEQFF.